This T cell receptor beta chain was sequenced for a study of blood T cell repertoires in COVID-19. Across the study: The origin of the acute and convalescent COVID-19 samples was the United States, Italy and Spain. The analysed material was cDNA or gDNA that came from T cells, B-cell-depleted T cells, or PBMCs.

The count of this clone is one. Original methodology: Using reference gene primer amplification, nucleated cell counts were estimated. TCRdb's copy holds only in-frame clones and misses some; the assay was immunoSEQ multiplex PCR. V and J calls and clone size come straight from that table; D and trimming were deduced from the DNA. Here the sample spans tens of thousands of clones, 90% being singletons. The sequence came from a woman at least 80 years old with active or convalescent COVID-19. The sample was peripheral blood.

Here the CDR3 reads CAISESGQGPGNTIYF. The CDR3, as DNA: TGTGCCATCAGTGAGTCCGGACAGGGCCCCGGAAACACCATATATTTT. V is TRBV10-3 and J is TRBJ1-3, with 8 bases fitting TRBD1. The CDR3 loop spans 16 amino acids. V shed 0 bases, J shed 4 bases, and the junction held 5 bases outside the gene matches. Germline lookup yields CDR1 ENHRY and CDR2 SYGVKD.